What follows are 26 T cell receptor beta chains derived from one specimen sequenced in a study of T cells in Graves' hyperthyroidism and ophthalmopathy. There were TCR beta CDR3 regions amplified from RNA transcripts. In the first-round RT-PCR of the TCR CDR3, the HTBI primer set was used. Each CDR3 protein gets one entry after TCRdb re-called the multiplex PCR reads with MiXCR. The sample shows fewer than 450,000 distinct CDR3 sequences, roughly 15% of them seen only once. Specimen: blood. All receptors come from a woman in her sixties with Graves' ophthalmopathy.

V is TRBV27 and J is TRBJ1-2, with D possibly being TRBD1 (6 bases). From germline, CDR1 is MNHEY and CDR2 SMNVEV (reference sequence). The CDR3 length is 17 residues. V was trimmed by 1 base and J by 4 bases, leaving 19 bases between them. The CDR3 spells CASSLFTAWDNPYGYTF. The DNA for the CDR3 is TGTGCCAGCAGTTTATTTACCGCCTGGGACAACCCCTATGGCTACACCTTC.

The V gene is TRBV5-1, the J gene TRBJ2-1; 15 nucleotides line up with TRBD2. Per germline, CDR1 SGHRS and CDR2 YFSETQ. The junction had 13 bases not matched to a gene; V was cut back by 4 bases and J by 5 bases. CDR3 length equals 19 residues. In DNA form, the CDR3 reads TGCGCCAGCAGCCTTGGACTAGCGGGAGGGATCAGATCGGACAATGAGCAGTTCTTC. It encodes CASSLGLAGGIRSDNEQFF.

This clonotype appeared many times. It is unclear where the CDR3 begins or ends on the DNA, so no DNA is shown, and the CDR3 is as TCRdb lists it. The chain links TRBV28 to TRBJ2-1; the table's D call, TRBD1, was not checked against the DNA. The CDR3 spans 19 amino acids, including both terminal residues. Germline V gene data show CDR1 as MDHEN and CDR2 as SYDVKM. The CDR3: CASSLIFRFGGSTYNEQFF.

In its sample, this clonotype was seen a few times. The chain combines TRBV7-9 with TRBJ2-5, with 7 bases matching TRBD2. Per the germline V gene, CDR1 is SEHNR and CDR2 is FQNEAQ (reference sequence). The CDR3 sequence is 14 residues long. The V and J ends lost 1 base and 2 bases, in that order; junction bases with no gene match: 1. The CDR3 sequence is CASSLDGGQETQYF. The DNA of the CDR3 is TGTGCCAGCAGCTTAGACGGGGGGCAAGAGACCCAGTACTTC.

This clonotype was picked up a small number of times. The germline gene is not matched at one end of the junction; a read error may be the cause. The rearrangement uses TRBV20-1 and TRBJ2-1, with D possibly TRBD2 on 5 matching bases. The CDR3 runs 16 residues. Germline CDR1 DFQATT, CDR2 SNEGSKA (reference sequence). CDR3: CSASGSGISSYNEQLF. In DNA, the CDR3 is TGCAGTGCTAGCGGTTCCGGGATTAGCTCCTACAATGAGCAGCTCTTC.

Only one count was recorded for this clonotype. The rearrangement links TRBV11-2 to TRBJ2-5; TRBD2 aligns across 9 bases. This CDR3 has 14 amino acids. Trimming cost V 5 bases and J 4 bases; bases outside gene matches: 5. Germline loops: CDR1 SGHAT, CDR2 FQNNGV. The CDR3 protein is CASSPWTSAETQYF. CDR3 DNA: TGTGCCAGCAGCCCCTGGACTAGCGCAGAGACCCAGTACTTC.

This chain connects TRBV3-1 to TRBJ1-3; D remains ambiguous. The CDR3 totals 13 residues. V lost 0 bases to trimming and J lost 9 bases, with 9 bases between them. Germline V lookup: CDR1 LGHDT, CDR2 YNNKEL (reference sequence). The DNA of the CDR3 is TGTGCCAGCAGCCAAGATAAGGTCACCACCATATATTTT. It translates to CASSQDKVTTIYF. The full variable domain, rest sourced from reference TRBV3-1 and TRBJ1-3, is DTAVSQTPKYLVTQMGNDKSIKCEQNLGHDTMYWYKQDSKKFLKIMFSYNNKELIINETVPNRFSPKSPDKAHLNLHINSLELGDSAVYFCASSQDKVTTIYFGEGSWLTVV.

This clonotype occurred a few times. The genes are TRBV27 and TRBJ2-5; D is ambiguous. The V end was cut by 2 bases, the J end by 4 bases, with 14 bases between. The CDR3 is 15 amino acids. CDR1 and CDR2 (germline): MNHEY, SMNVEV (reference sequence). The CDR3: CASSLDPSPLETQYF. CDR3 DNA sequence: TGTGCCAGCAGTTTAGACCCCTCCCCCTTAGAGACCCAGTACTTC.

The table lists this clonotype with many counts. The rearrangement joins TRBV5-1 to TRBJ2-7; perhaps D is TRBD1 or TRBD2 (6 bases each). CDR1 and CDR2 from the germline V gene are SGHRS and YFSETQ. The CDR3 contains 13 residues. Trimming pared 3 bases from V and 3 bases from J, leaving 10 bases between. Written as DNA, the CDR3 is TGCGCCAGCAGCTCACAGGGAGGCTACGAGCAGTACTTC. Amino acids: CASSSQGGYEQYF.

The V and J genes are TRBV20-1 and TRBJ2-3; TRBD2 matches at 12 bases. The germline V gene has CDR1 DFQATT and CDR2 SNEGSKA (reference sequence). The V and J ends lost 5 bases and 1 base, in that order; junction bases with no gene match: 4. This CDR3 is built from 15 residues. The DNA of the CDR3 is TGCAGTGCTTCGACTAGCGGGAGAGGCACAGATACGCAGTATTTT. Translated: CSASTSGRGTDTQYF.

The chain combines TRBV3-1 with TRBJ2-1, with 9 bases aligning to TRBD2. The CDR3 length is 15 residues. V shed 3 bases, J shed 5 bases, and the junction held 5 bases outside the gene matches. Germline V gene sequence: CDR1 LGHDT, CDR2 YNNKEL (reference sequence). DNA of the CDR3: TGTGCCAGCAGCCAGGTACTAGCGGGCCACAATGAGCAGTTCTTC. It is translated as CASSQVLAGHNEQFF.

The table lists this clonotype with many counts. The V call is TRBV5-1, the J call TRBJ2-7; 9 bases align to TRBD1. After removal of 3 bases from V and 9 bases from J, the junction contained 7 bases not matched to a gene. The CDR3 is 13 amino acids. Germline CDR1 reads SGHRS; CDR2 reads YFSETQ. The CDR3 nucleotides read TGCGCCAGCAGCTCTCACAGGGGGCAGGGGCAGTACTTC. Its protein product is CASSSHRGQGQYF.

This clonotype was seen many times. The rearrangement joins TRBV3-1 to TRBJ1-1; 11 bases fit TRBD1. The CDR3 has 15 residues. Losses at the gene ends were 4 bases for V and 5 bases for J; bases not matched to a gene: 6. Germline V lookup: CDR1 LGHDT, CDR2 YNNKEL (reference sequence). The CDR3 DNA is TGTGCCAGCAGCCCCAGGGGGGACAGGGGGACTGAAGCTTTCTTT. Its translation is CASSPRGDRGTEAFF.

This clonotype was seen many times. The gene calls are TRBV3-1 and TRBJ2-3; D is ambiguous. Germline V lookup: CDR1 LGHDT, CDR2 YNNKEL (reference sequence). This CDR3 spans 12 amino acids. The V and J ends lost 0 bases and 5 bases respectively, with 3 bases between them. CDR3 loop: CASSQDLDTQYF. CDR3 coding DNA: TGTGCCAGCAGCCAAGACTTAGATACGCAGTATTTT.

This clonotype was detected a few times. The chain links TRBV5-1 to TRBJ2-5; D may be TRBD1 (6 bases). The CDR3 has 17 residues. Trimming removed 4 bases at V and 0 bases at J, with 19 bases between. Germline-derived CDR1 and CDR2 are SGHRS and YFSETQ. The CDR3 coding sequence is TGCGCCAGCAGCCCCCGATGGACAGTGGATCACCAAGAGACCCAGTACTTC. It specifies CASSPRWTVDHQETQYF.

The sample holds many counts of this clonotype. V gene TRBV14 combines with J gene TRBJ2-3; 11 bases fit TRBD2. The CDR3 is made up of 16 amino acids. V was clipped by 4 bases and J by 1 base; unmatched bases: 4. Looked up from germline, CDR1 is SGHDN and CDR2 is FVKESK. This chain's CDR3 is CASSLTSGIGTDTQYF. The CDR3 DNA sequence: TGTGCCAGCAGCCTGACTAGCGGGATAGGCACAGATACGCAGTATTTT.

The table lists this clonotype with a count of one. A read error may account for a junction end that differs from germline. This rearrangement joins TRBV7-2 to TRBJ1-1, with D hard to call. The CDR3 extends over 14 amino acids. Looked up from germline, CDR1 is SGHTA and CDR2 is FQGNSA. CDR3 loop: CASSLVGPDTKAFF. Here the CDR3 DNA reads TGTGCCAGCAGCTTAGTAGGGCCTGACACTAAAGCTTTCTTT.

Concerning this clonotype: The junction departs from the called germline gene at one end, perhaps through a read error. The chain links TRBV19 to TRBJ1-1; TRBD1 might be the D (5 bases). Germline CDR1 is LNHDA and CDR2 is SQIVND (reference sequence). This CDR3 is 16 amino acids long. The CDR3: CASSIAGGRQNTVAFF. In DNA, the CDR3 is TGTGCCAGTAGTATTGCGGGGGGGAGGCAGAACACTGTAGCTTTCTTT.

This clonotype was counted at least ten times. The chain recombines TRBV5-1 with TRBJ2-2; maybe TRBD2 (5 bases). Germline V gene lookup returns CDR1 SGHRS and CDR2 YFSETQ. This CDR3 comprises 15 residues. Trimming stripped 1 base from V and 3 bases from J, with 10 bases between. The CDR3 region has the DNA TGCGCCAGCAGCTTGTCAGGACTTTACACCGGGGAGCTGTTTTTT. Its translation is CASSLSGLYTGELFF.

The rearrangement links TRBV10-3 to TRBJ1-1; 7 nucleotides align to TRBD1. The V gene end was trimmed by 3 bases and the J gene end by 4 bases; junction bases not matched to a gene: 5. The CDR3 runs to 14 residues. Germline V gives CDR1 ENHRY, CDR2 SYGVKD. CDR3 bases: TGTGCCATCAGTGACGGAGACAGGGTCACTGAAGCTTTCTTT. This encodes CAISDGDRVTEAFF.

This clonotype was counted ten times or more. This chain connects TRBV12-3 or TRBV12-4 to TRBJ2-3; 10 bases map to TRBD2. Losses at the gene ends were 4 bases for V and 6 bases for J; bases not matched to a gene: 10. The CDR3 runs 16 residues. CDR3 loop: CASSSAGLAVGDTQYF. CDR3 DNA sequence: TGTGCCAGCAGTTCAGCCGGACTAGCGGTGGGGGATACGCAGTATTTT.

The rearrangement links TRBV10-3 to TRBJ2-1, with 7 positions matching TRBD2. The CDR3 has 14 amino acids. The junction had 4 bases not matched to a gene; V was cut back by 5 bases and J by 3 bases. Germline assignment: CDR1 ENHRY and CDR2 SYGVKD. The chain's CDR3 is CAISSASGYNEQFF. The CDR3 DNA reads TGTGCCATCAGTAGCGCTAGCGGCTACAATGAGCAGTTCTTC.

This clonotype was seen more than once but under ten times. This chain connects TRBV25-1 to TRBJ2-7; D not resolved. The germline gives CDR1 MGHDK, CDR2 SYGVNS. The CDR3 length is 14 residues. The V and J ends lost 3 bases and 5 bases respectively, with 14 bases between them. CDR3 in amino acids: CASSDPRALHEQYF. CDR3 sequence (DNA): TGTGCCAGCAGTGACCCCCGGGCGCTCCACGAGCAGTACTTC.

This clonotype was detected ten times or more. The chain is built from TRBV6-5 and TRBJ1-5; possible D gene TRBD1, 6 bases. The ends were cut back, 0 bases at V and 4 bases at J, with 10 bases in the middle. CDR1 and CDR2 from the germline V gene are MNHEY and SVGAGI. The CDR3 runs to 15 residues. The CDR3 region is CASSYSRQENQPQHF. For the CDR3, the DNA is TGTGCCAGCAGTTACTCCCGACAGGAAAATCAGCCCCAGCATTTT.

This clonotype was counted many times. The chain is built from TRBV11-2 and TRBJ2-7; no clear D. The germline V gene has CDR1 SGHAT and CDR2 FQNNGV. This CDR3 is built from 11 residues. V was pared by 9 bases and J by 6 bases, with 12 bases between. The CDR3, as DNA: TGTGCCAGTTTGGCGGTCCGCGAGCAGTACTTC. Amino acids: CASLAVREQYF.

J is TRBJ2-3 and V is TRBV12-3 or TRBV12-4; 13 positions agree with TRBD2. This CDR3 contains 18 residues. V lost 3 bases to trimming and J lost 4 bases; unmatched junction nucleotides: 10. CDR3 coding DNA: TGTGCCAGCAGTTTTTGGCGGAGTGGACTAGCGGGAGCAGATACGCAGTATTTT. It is translated as CASSFWRSGLAGADTQYF.